This T cell receptor (beta chain) was identified during a study of OX40 agonist ivuxolimab in advanced cancers. At the level of the study: The group had a mean age of around 60 years, ranged from about 20 to 79, and was 82.7% male. Study-wide results and caveats: Some nonresponders also had low normalized T-cell clonal expansion.

Libraries were prepared by immunoSEQ multiplex PCR; TCRdb keeps only in-frame clonotypes and omits some of them. The profile shows 75,000 to 100,000 clones, about 83% of them singletons. This clone appeared once. The target antigen is unknown. This CDR3 has 14 amino acids. Germline assignment: CDR1 SGHVS and CDR2 FQNEAQ. With 4 bases removed from V and 3 bases from J, the gap between germline ends came to 13 bases. This TCR derives from an adult with an advanced solid tumor such as melanoma, head and neck, liver or kidney cancer. J is TRBJ2-7 and V is TRBV7-8; D is uncertain. The material was CD4+ or CD8+ T cells sorted from blood, obtained in a trial of the OX40 agonist ivuxolimab. The CDR3 DNA reads TGTGCCAGCAGCTACCCGGGTTTCCACTACGAGCAGTACTTC. Amino acid sequence: CASSYPGFHYEQYF.